This T cell receptor (beta chain) comes out of a study of early T cells in non-severe SARS-CoV-2 infection. At the level of the study: Investigators sequenced bulk RNA drawn from unsorted whole blood, and chains remained unpaired.

Molecules of cDNA were individually given unique molecular identifiers that were attached to them. TCRdb called the 5' RACE reads again in MiXCR, with one record for every CDR3 protein. Of 55,000 to 65,000 distinct CDR3 sequences listed, 9.5% to 14% were seen once; the top ten hold 1.5% to 2%. The V end was cut by 5 bases, the J end by 8 bases, with 21 bases between. CDR1 and CDR2 from the germline V gene are DFQATT and SNEGSKA (reference sequence). The CDR3 has 15 amino acids. This clonotype came up many times. Antigen unknown. Points from the study as a whole: Comparison of clonotypes with VDJdb favored anti-spike CD8 responses while missing private and CD4 specificities.

The sequence came from an adult who was a healthcare worker with PCR-confirmed SARS-CoV-2 infection or an uninfected control (not recorded which). The sequenced sample was whole blood. J is TRBJ1-4 and V is TRBV20-1, with D perhaps TRBD1 (6 bases). The CDR3 DNA reads TGCAGTGCTCAACAGACAGGAACACTTCGAGAAAAACTGTTTTTT. It encodes CSAQQTGTLREKLFF.